Listed here are 10 T cell receptor beta chains from one sample, sequenced in a study of T-cell reconstitution after alpha-beta-depleted transplantation in children (dated by TCRdb to about 2016). Libraries were built with PCR. Sequencing used an Illumina HiSeq 2500. To normalize quantification of the TCRbeta repertoire, the TCR libraries were built with molecular barcoding that relied on unique molecular identifiers. The raw public reads went through TCRdb reprocessing: fastp at Q25, MiXCR clone calling, in-frame beta chains kept. For every CDR3 protein sequence, its rows merge into one entry that carries the most common genes and DNA. The sample has about 240,000 distinct CDR3 sequences on record, 9.5% to 15% of them singletons. In total, the top ten clones hold approximately 2.4% of the sample. The material was PBMCs from the stem cell graft donor, obtained from the stem cell graft. These receptors were taken from a human donor who donated a stem cell graft to a child with acute lymphoblastic leukemia.

This clonotype was seen many times. The chain carries TRBV7-9 and TRBJ2-1, with D uncertain. Germline loops: CDR1 SEHNR, CDR2 FQNEAQ (reference sequence). Trimming removed 6 bases from V and 9 bases from J, with 18 bases in between. CDR3 size: 14 residues. CDR3 in DNA: TGTGCCAGCAGTTCTCCCCCCGGAACGGCTGAGCAGTTCTTC. Protein: CASSSPPGTAEQFF. The full variable domain, with the rest looked up from reference TRBV7-9 and TRBJ2-1, is DTGVSQNPRHKITKRGQNVTFRCDPISEHNRLYWYRQTLGQGPEFLTYFQNEAQLEKSRLLSDRFSAERPKGSFSTLEIQRTEQGDSAMYLCASSSPPGTAEQFFGPGTRLTVL.

V gene TRBV5-1 combines with J gene TRBJ2-7; 14 bases line up with TRBD2. In germline, CDR1 is SGHRS, CDR2 YFSETQ. The CDR3 sequence is 17 residues long. Germline trimming cut 3 bases from V and 0 bases from J; bases unmatched to any gene: 5. The CDR3 here is CASSSGLAGESSYEQYF. CDR3 coding DNA: TGCGCCAGCAGCTCGGGACTAGCGGGGGAGAGCTCCTACGAGCAGTACTTC.

Ten or more counts support this clonotype. The chain has TRBV7-2 and TRBJ2-7; 7 bases agree with TRBD1. Germline CDR1 and CDR2: SGHTA and FQGNSA. V dropped 4 bases and J dropped 2; count of bases not matched to a gene: 2. This CDR3 has 13 residues. CDR3 coding DNA: TGTGCCAGCAGCTGGGGACAGACCTACGAGCAGTACTTC. Residues: CASSWGQTYEQYF. Full variable domain (remainder filled in from reference TRBV7-2 and TRBJ2-7): GAGVSQSPSNKVTEKGKDVELRCDPISGHTALYWYRQSLGQGLEFLIYFQGNSAPDKSGLPSDRFSAERTGGSVSTLTIQRTQQEDSAVYLCASSWGQTYEQYFGPGTRLTVT.

This clonotype was seen repeatedly, ten times or more. The chain uses TRBV13 and TRBJ2-3; 15 bases are a match to TRBD2. CDR1 PRHDT and CDR2 FYEKMQ come from the germline V gene (reference sequence). V lost 4 bases, J lost 9 bases, and 8 bases stayed unmatched. This CDR3 contains 16 residues. The chain's CDR3 is CASSSEGLAGGGTQYF. CDR3 nucleotides: TGTGCCAGCAGCTCCGAGGGACTAGCGGGGGGCGGGACGCAGTATTTT. Using reference TRBV13 and TRBJ2-3 for the parts outside the CDR3, the full variable domain is AAGVIQSPRHLIKEKRETATLKCYPIPRHDTVYWYQQGPGQDPQFLISFYEKMQSDKGSIPDRFSAQQFSDYHSELNMSSLELGDSALYFCASSSEGLAGGGTQYFGPGTRLTVL.

The V and J genes are TRBV7-9 and TRBJ2-1; D may be TRBD1 or TRBD2 (5 bases each). The CDR3 runs to 14 residues. V was cut by 5 bases and J by 4 bases, with 12 bases left in between. The germline V gene encodes CDR1 SEHNR and CDR2 FQNEAQ (reference sequence). The CDR3 DNA reads as TGTGCCAGCAGCGGGGGATGGGATTACAATGAGCAGTTCTTC. It is translated as CASSGGWDYNEQFF.

Ten or more counts support this clonotype. CDR3 loop: CASTPGLGVLNEQFF. CDR3 nucleotide sequence: TGTGCCAGCACCCCCGGACTAGGTGTTTTGAATGAGCAGTTCTTC. V is TRBV12-3 or TRBV12-4 and J is TRBJ2-1; 7 bases fit TRBD2. The CDR3 runs 15 residues. V shed 7 bases, J shed 7 bases, and the junction held 13 bases outside the gene matches.

This clonotype was seen repeatedly, ten times or more. V gene TRBV5-5 combines with J gene TRBJ1-4; TRBD1 matches 7 bases. The CDR3 is made up of 16 amino acids. Looked up from germline, CDR1 is SGHKS and CDR2 is YYEKEE (reference sequence). Trimming took 0 bases from V and 4 from J; bases not matched to a gene: 6. CDR3 sequence: CASSLVAGTVNEKLFF. DNA for the CDR3: TGTGCCAGCAGCTTGGTTGCCGGGACAGTTAATGAAAAACTGTTTTTT.

V is TRBV7-2 and J is TRBJ1-5; 7 bases are a match to TRBD1. Germline V gene sequence: CDR1 SGHTA, CDR2 FQGNSA. V shed 4 bases and J 8 bases; nucleotides not matched to a gene: 8. This CDR3 is 14 amino acids long. CDR3 DNA sequence: TGTGCCAGCAGCTCCTCAGGGGGGTGGGAGCCCCAGCATTTT. Translating it yields CASSSSGGWEPQHF.

This clonotype was found many times. J is TRBJ2-5 and V is TRBV12-3 or TRBV12-4; 7 nucleotides align to TRBD1. V dropped 3 bases and J dropped 1; count of bases not matched to a gene: 2. This CDR3 spans 14 amino acids. CDR3 DNA sequence: TGTGCCAGCAGTTTGAACAGGGGCCAAGAGACCCAGTACTTC. Translating it yields CASSLNRGQETQYF.

This clonotype was seen many times. The chain uses TRBV5-6 and TRBJ2-4; TRBD1 aligns across 10 bases. The CDR3 is made up of 16 amino acids. Trimming cost V 4 bases and J 8 bases; bases outside gene matches: 12. In germline, CDR1 is SGHDT, CDR2 YYEEEE. CDR3: CASSERTGGSIYIQYF. DNA for the CDR3: TGTGCCAGCAGCGAGAGGACAGGGGGAAGCATATACATTCAGTACTTC.